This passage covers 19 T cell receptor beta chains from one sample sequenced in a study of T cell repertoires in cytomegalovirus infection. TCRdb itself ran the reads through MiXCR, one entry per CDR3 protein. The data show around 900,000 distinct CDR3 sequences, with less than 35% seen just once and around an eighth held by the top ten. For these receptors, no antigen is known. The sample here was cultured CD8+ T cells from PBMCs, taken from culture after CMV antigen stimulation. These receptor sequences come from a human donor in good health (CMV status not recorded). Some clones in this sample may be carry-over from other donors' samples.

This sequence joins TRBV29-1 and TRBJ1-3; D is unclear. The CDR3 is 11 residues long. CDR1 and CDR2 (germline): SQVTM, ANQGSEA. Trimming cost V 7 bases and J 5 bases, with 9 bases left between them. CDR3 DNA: TGCAGCGCGGGCGGCAGAAACACCATATATTTT. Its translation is CSAGGRNTIYF.

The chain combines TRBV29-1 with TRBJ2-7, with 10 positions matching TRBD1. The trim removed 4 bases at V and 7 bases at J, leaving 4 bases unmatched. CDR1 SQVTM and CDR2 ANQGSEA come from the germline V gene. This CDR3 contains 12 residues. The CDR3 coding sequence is TGCAGCGTTGGACAGGGGGCAGGGGAGCAGTACGTC. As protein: CSVGQGAGEQYV.

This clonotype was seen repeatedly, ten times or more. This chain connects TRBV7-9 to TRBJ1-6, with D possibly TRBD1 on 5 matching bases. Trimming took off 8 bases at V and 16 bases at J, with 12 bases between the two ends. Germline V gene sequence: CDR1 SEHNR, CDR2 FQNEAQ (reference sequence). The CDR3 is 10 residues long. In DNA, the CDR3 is TGTGCCAGCTCTGGTGAGGGGCTCCACTTT. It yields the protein CASSGEGLHF.

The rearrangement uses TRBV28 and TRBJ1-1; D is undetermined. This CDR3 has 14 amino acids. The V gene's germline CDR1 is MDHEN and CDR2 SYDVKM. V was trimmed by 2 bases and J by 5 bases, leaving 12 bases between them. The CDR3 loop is CASSLRGWRTEAFF. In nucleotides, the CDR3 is TGTGCCAGCAGTTTACGAGGGTGGAGGACTGAAGCTTTCTTT.

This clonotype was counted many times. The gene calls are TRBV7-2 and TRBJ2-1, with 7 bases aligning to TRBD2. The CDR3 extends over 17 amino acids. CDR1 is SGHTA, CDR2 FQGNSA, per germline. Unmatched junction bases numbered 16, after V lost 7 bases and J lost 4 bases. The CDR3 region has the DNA TGTGCCAGCATAGAGGGTAGCGGGTTCCAGATTTACAATGAGCAGTTCTTC. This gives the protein CASIEGSGFQIYNEQFF. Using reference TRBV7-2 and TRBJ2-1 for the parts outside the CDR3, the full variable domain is GAGVSQSPSNKVTEKGKDVELRCDPISGHTALYWYRQSLGQGLEFLIYFQGNSAPDKSGLPSDRFSAERTGGSVSTLTIQRTQQEDSAVYLCASIEGSGFQIYNEQFFGPGTRLTVL.

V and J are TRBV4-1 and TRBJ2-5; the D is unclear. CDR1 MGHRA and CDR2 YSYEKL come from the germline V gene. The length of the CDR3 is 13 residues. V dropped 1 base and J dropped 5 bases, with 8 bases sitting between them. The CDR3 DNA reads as TGCGCCAGCAGCCAAGTAGATGCGGAGACCCAGTACTTC. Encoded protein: CASSQVDAETQYF.

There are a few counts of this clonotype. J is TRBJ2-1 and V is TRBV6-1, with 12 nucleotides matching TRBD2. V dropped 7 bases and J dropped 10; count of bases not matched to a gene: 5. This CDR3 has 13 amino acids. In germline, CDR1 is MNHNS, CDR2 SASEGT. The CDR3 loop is CASTSGGAGEQFF. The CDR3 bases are TGTGCCAGCACTAGCGGGGGGGCCGGAGAGCAGTTCTTC.

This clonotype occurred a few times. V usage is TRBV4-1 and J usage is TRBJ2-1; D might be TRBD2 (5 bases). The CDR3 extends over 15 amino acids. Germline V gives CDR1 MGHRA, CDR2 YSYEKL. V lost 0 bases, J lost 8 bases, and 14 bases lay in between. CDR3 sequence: CASSQDQVSEDEQFF. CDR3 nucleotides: TGCGCCAGCAGCCAAGATCAGGTCTCGGAGGATGAGCAGTTCTTC.

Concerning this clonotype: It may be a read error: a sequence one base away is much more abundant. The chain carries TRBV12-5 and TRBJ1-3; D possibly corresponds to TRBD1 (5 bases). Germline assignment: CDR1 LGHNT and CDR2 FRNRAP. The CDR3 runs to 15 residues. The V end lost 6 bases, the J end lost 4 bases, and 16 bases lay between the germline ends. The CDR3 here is CASGPRIGDGNTIYF. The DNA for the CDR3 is TGTGCTAGTGGCCCCCGGATAGGGGACGGAAACACCATATATTTT.

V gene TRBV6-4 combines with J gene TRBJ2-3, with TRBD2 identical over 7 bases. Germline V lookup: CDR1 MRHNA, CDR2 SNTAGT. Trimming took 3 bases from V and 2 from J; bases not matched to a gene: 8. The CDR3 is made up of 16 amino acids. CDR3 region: CASSEVLADLTDTQYF. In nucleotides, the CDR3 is TGTGCCAGCAGTGAGGTTCTAGCGGATCTCACAGATACGCAGTATTTT.

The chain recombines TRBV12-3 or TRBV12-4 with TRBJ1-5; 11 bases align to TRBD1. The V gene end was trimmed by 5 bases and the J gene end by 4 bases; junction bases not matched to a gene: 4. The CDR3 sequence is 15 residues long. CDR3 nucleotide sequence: TGTGCCAGCAGTCGGACAGGGGGCCCTAATCAGCCCCAGCATTTT. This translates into CASSRTGGPNQPQHF.

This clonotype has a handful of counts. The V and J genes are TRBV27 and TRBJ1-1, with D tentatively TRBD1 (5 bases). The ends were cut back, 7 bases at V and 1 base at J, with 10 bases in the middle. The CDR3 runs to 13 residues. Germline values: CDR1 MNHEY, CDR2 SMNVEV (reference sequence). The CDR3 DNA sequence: TGTGCCAGCACCCGAGGACAGAACACTGAAGCTTTCTTT. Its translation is CASTRGQNTEAFF.

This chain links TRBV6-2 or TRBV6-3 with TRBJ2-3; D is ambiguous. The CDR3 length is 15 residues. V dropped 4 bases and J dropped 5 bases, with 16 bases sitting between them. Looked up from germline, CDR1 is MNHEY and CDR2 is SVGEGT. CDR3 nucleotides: TGTGCCAGCAGTTTCGGAAGGAGCGCCAGAGATACGCAGTATTTT. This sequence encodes CASSFGRSARDTQYF.

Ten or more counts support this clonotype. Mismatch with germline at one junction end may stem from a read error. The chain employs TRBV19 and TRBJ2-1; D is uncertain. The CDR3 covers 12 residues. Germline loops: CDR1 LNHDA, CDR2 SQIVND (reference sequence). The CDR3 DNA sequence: TGTGCCAGCAGTATACTCGGTAATGAGCAGTTCTTC. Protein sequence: CASSILGNEQFF.

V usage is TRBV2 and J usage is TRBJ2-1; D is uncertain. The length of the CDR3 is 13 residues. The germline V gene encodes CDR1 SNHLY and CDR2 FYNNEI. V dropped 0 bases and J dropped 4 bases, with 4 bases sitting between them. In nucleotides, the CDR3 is TGTGCCAGCAGTGAAGCTAGTTACAATGAGCAGTTCTTC. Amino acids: CASSEASYNEQFF.

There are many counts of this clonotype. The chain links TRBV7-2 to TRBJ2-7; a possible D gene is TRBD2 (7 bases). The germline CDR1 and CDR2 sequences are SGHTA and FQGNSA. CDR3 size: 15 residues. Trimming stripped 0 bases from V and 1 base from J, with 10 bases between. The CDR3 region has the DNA TGTGCCAGCAGCTTAGCGGGGGGGGCGTCCTACGAGCAGTACTTC. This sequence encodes CASSLAGGASYEQYF. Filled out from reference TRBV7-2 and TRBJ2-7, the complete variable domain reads GAGVSQSPSNKVTEKGKDVELRCDPISGHTALYWYRQSLGQGLEFLIYFQGNSAPDKSGLPSDRFSAERTGGSVSTLTIQRTQQEDSAVYLCASSLAGGASYEQYFGPGTRLTVT.

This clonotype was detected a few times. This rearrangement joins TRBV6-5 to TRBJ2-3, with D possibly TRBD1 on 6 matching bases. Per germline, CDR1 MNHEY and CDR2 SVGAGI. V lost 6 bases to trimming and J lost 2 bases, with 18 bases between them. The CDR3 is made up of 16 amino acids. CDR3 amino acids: CASSTTGWGNTDTQYF. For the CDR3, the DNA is TGTGCCAGCAGCACTACAGGGTGGGGGAACACAGATACGCAGTATTTT.

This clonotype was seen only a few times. The CDR3 DNA follows: TGTGCCAGCAGTACGACAGGGGGGACCTACAATGAGCAGTTCTTC. Translation gives CASSTTGGTYNEQFF. This chain connects TRBV2 to TRBJ2-1, with 9 bases lining up with TRBD1. The CDR3 has 15 amino acids. From germline, CDR1 is SNHLY and CDR2 FYNNEI. Trimming removed 5 bases from V and 2 bases from J; junction bases left unmatched: 4.

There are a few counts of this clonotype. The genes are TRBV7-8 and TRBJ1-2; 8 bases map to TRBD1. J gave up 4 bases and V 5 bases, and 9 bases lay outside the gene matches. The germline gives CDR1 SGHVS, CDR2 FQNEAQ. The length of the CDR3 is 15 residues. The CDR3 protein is CASSILTGVLYGYTF. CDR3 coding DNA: TGTGCCAGCAGCATATTGACAGGGGTTCTCTATGGCTACACCTTC.